This entry lists 26 T cell receptor delta chains sequenced from one sample in a study of gammadelta T cells in human blood. TCRdb redid the clone calls on the RT-PCR reads with CATT. This table has over a thousand delta-chain clones, more than 30% appearing once. Material for sequencing was Vgamma9Vdelta2 gamma-delta T cells from infant blood. The receptors shown here come from a human donor.

The rearrangement uses TRDV2 and TRDJ3, with 13 bases that match TRDD3. As TCRdb names no J gene, one was assigned here on the basis of a DNA match to germline. Germline V lookup: CDR1 GEAIGNYY, CDR2 EKD. Trimming at V came to 0 bases and at J to 1 base, leaving 5 bases not matched to a gene. The CDR3 spans 20 residues. This CDR3 is CACDTVLGDTQSWDTRQMFF. The CDR3 DNA is TGTGCCTGTGACACCGTACTGGGGGATACGCAATCCTGGGACACCCGACAGATGTTTTTC.

A remark on this clone: A read error is likely here: a far larger clone is one base away. The V call is TRDV2, the J call TRDJ1; unclear D gene. V lost 0 bases, J lost 1 base, and 14 bases lay in between. CDR3 length equals 16 residues. The germline CDR1 and CDR2 sequences are GEAIGNYY and EKD. For the CDR3, the DNA is TGTGCCTGTGACACCGTAGGTGGGTTGCCCACCGATAAACTCATCTTT. It is translated as CACDTVGGLPTDKLIF.

This clone came up a few times. A far larger clone is one nucleotide away, so this likely arose from a read error. The genes are TRDV2 and TRDJ3; 9 bases map to TRDD3. Here the J gene came from matching the DNA to germline, since TCRdb omits it. V shed 0 bases, J shed 1 base, and the junction held 6 bases outside the gene matches. Germline-derived CDR1 and CDR2 are GEAIGNYY and EKD. This CDR3 is 19 amino acids long. CDR3 sequence: CACDTRFTGGSWDTRQMFF. Here the CDR3 DNA reads TGTGCCTGTGACACCAGATTTACTGGGGGATCCTGGGACACCCGACAGATGTTTTTC.

Concerning this clone: It differs at one base from a far larger clone, so likely a read error. At the DNA level, this CDR3 is encoded by other sequences in the same sample as well. The V gene is TRDV2, the J gene TRDJ2, with 13 bases that match TRDD3. No J gene is reported in TCRdb; it was inferred here by comparing the DNA with germline. CDR1 and CDR2 (germline): GEAIGNYY, EKD. This CDR3 contains 18 residues. J lost 5 bases, V lost 1 base, and 9 bases had no gene match. The DNA for the CDR3 is TGTGCCTGTGACACGATTACTGGGGGATACGTAGGTACAGCACAACTCTTCTTT. Its translation is CACDTITGGYVGTAQLFF.

Comment on this clone: Given a far larger clone just one base away, this is likely a sequencing read error. No V gene call is available, although the J gene is TRDJ2; TRDD3 reflects the table's D call only, with no check against the DNA. CDR3 length: 17 amino acids. In nucleotides, the CDR3 is TGTGCCTGTGACACATTACTGGGGGATACTTTGACAGCACAACTCTTTTTT. Translating it yields CACDTLLGDTLTAQLFF.

This clone qualifies as large (0.1 to 1%). The gene calls are TRDV2 and TRDJ3; D might be TRDD3 (6 bases). V lost 0 bases and J 0 bases, leaving 11 bases between the germline ends. The CDR3 runs 18 residues. Germline V lookup: CDR1 GEAIGNYY, CDR2 EKD. The CDR3 region has the DNA TGTGCCTGTGACACCGGATGGGGGCACTCCTGGGACACCCGACAGATGTTTTTC. It specifies CACDTGWGHSWDTRQMFF.

In the case of this clone: This likely reflects a read error, since a far larger clone is one base away. This rearrangement joins TRDV2 to TRDJ3, with D possibly called TRDD2 or TRDD3 (6 bases each). Since TCRdb gives no J gene, matching the DNA to germline was used here to assign it. The CDR3 extends over 20 amino acids. Germline CDR1 GEAIGNYY, CDR2 EKD. CDR3 region: CASDTHWGGLPSWDTRQMFF. CDR3 sequence (DNA): TGTGCCAGTGACACCCATTGGGGGGGGCTTCCTTCCTGGGACACCCGACAGATGTTTTTC.

Turning to this clone: It is likely a read error: a sequence one base away is far more abundant. This chain links TRDV2 with TRDJ3; 10 nucleotides align to TRDD3. Here the J gene was assigned by germline matching of the DNA, as TCRdb has none. The CDR3 is made up of 19 amino acids. CDR1 GEAIGNYY and CDR2 EKD come from the germline V gene. The J segment lost 0 bases and the V segment lost 4 bases, leaving 8 bases of the junction unmatched. The CDR3 DNA follows: TGTGCCTGTGATATACTGGGGGATCTTAGCTCCTGGGACACCCGACAGATGTTTTTC. The encoded protein is CACDILGDLSSWDTRQMFF.

This clone was recorded a few times. A read error is the likely source, as a far larger clone sits one nucleotide away. The same CDR3 arises from other DNA sequences in this sample as well. The J gene is TRDJ3, the V gene TRDV2; TRDD3 might be the D (6 bases). The CDR3 has 20 residues. The V gene's germline CDR1 is GEAIGNYY and CDR2 EKD. The CDR3 loop reads CACDPTVWGLSSWDTRQMFF. The DNA of the CDR3 is TGTGCCTGTGACCCGACTGTATGGGGATTAAGCTCCTGGGACACCCGACAGATGTTTTTT.

Concerning this clone itself: A single base is all that separates this from a far larger clone, so a read error is likely. This CDR3 is also generated by other DNA sequences in the sample. There is no J gene call, but TRDV2 is given as the V gene; the D call in the table, TRDD3, was not verified against the DNA. The CDR3 is 19 amino acids. CDR1 is GEAIGNYY and CDR2 is EKD in the germline V gene. The CDR3 DNA follows: TGTGCCTGTGACACGGCGACTGGGGGTAACTCCTGGGACACCCGACAGATGTTTTTT. Translating it yields CACDTATGGNSWDTRQMFF.

With regard to this clone: This probably arose from a read error, given a far larger clone one base away. This chain joins TRDV2 and TRDJ1, with 13 nucleotides matching TRDD3. Losses at the gene ends were 3 bases for V and 0 bases for J; bases not matched to a gene: 12. The CDR3 spans 19 residues. In germline, CDR1 is GEAIGNYY, CDR2 EKD. The CDR3 protein is CACDAVLGDTPHYTDKLIF. The CDR3 DNA reads TGTGCCTGTGACGCCGTACTGGGGGATACGCCCCATTACACCGATAAACTCATCTTT.

This clone has only a few counts. A far larger clone is a single base away, which makes a read error likely. This sample also contains other DNA sequences that code for the same CDR3. The rearrangement joins TRDV2 to TRDJ3, with 10 positions matching TRDD3. Germline CDR1 is GEAIGNYY and CDR2 is EKD. This CDR3 is built from 21 residues. The V segment lost 0 bases and the J segment 0 bases; nucleotides outside the gene matches: 10. CDR3 sequence reads: CACDTVDWGIPSSWDTRQMFF. The CDR3 bases are TGTGCCTGTGACACCGTTGACTGGGGGATCCCCAGCTCCTGGGACACCCGACAGATGTTTTTC.

Notes on this clone: TCRdb lists the protein of a much larger clone for this DNA, which differs at residue 6, so this is likely a read error; the protein given here is translated from the DNA itself. The gene calls are TRDV2 and TRDJ1; TRDD3 might be the D (5 bases). In the absence of a J gene in TCRdb, the DNA was matched to germline to assign it here. V lost 3 bases and J 0 bases, leaving 13 bases between the germline ends. The V gene's germline CDR1 is GEAIGNYY and CDR2 EKD. This CDR3 spans 15 amino acids. The CDR3: CACDVPGANTDKLIF. For the CDR3, the DNA is TGTGCCTGTGACGTACCGGGGGCCAACACCGATAAACTCATCTTT.

In its sample, this clone was seen a few times. The likely explanation is a read error, given a far larger clone one base away. The gene calls are TRDV2 and TRDJ3; 11 bases line up with TRDD3. Germline V gene data show CDR1 as GEAIGNYY and CDR2 as EKD. The CDR3 contains 19 residues. The CDR3 nucleotides are TGTGCCTGTGACACCGTACTGGGGGATAGCTCCTGGGACACCCGACTGATGTTTTTC. Residues: CACDTVLGDSSWDTRLMFF.

A note on this clone: The amino acid sequence in TCRdb belongs to a much larger clone and departs from this DNA's translation at residue 3, likely a sequencing read error; the sequence shown is translated from the DNA. No V gene was called, though TRDJ1 was called as the J gene; the listed D gene, TRDD3, was not tested against the DNA. The CDR3 has 15 residues. CDR3 nucleotide sequence: TGTGCCAGTGACACCGTGGGGGTGTACACCGATAAACTCATCTTT. Translating gives CASDTVGVYTDKLIF.

The chain carries TRDV2 and TRDJ3; D ambiguous. No J gene is reported in TCRdb; it was inferred here by comparing the DNA with germline. Deletions cut 0 bases from V and 0 bases from J, with 8 bases between. Germline CDR1 is GEAIGNYY and CDR2 is EKD. This CDR3 region has 17 residues. The chain's CDR3 is CACDTLTSSWDTRQMFF. The CDR3, as DNA: TGTGCCTGTGACACCTTGACTAGCTCCTGGGACACCCGACAGATGTTTTTC.

As to this clone: The protein TCRdb lists belongs to a much larger clone and differs from this DNA's translation at residue 9, which points to a read error; the protein shown is made from the DNA. The V gene is TRDV2, the J gene TRDJ3; 10 positions agree with TRDD3. Since TCRdb gives no J gene, matching the DNA to germline was used here to assign it. CDR3 size: 19 residues. Unmatched junction bases numbered 6, after V lost 2 bases and J lost 0 bases. Germline V gene lookup returns CDR1 GEAIGNYY and CDR2 EKD. The CDR3 DNA reads as TGTGCCTGTGACATACTGGGGGATCCTAGCTCCTGGGACACCCGACAGATGTTTTTC. It codes for CACDILGDPSSWDTRQMFF.

A word on this clone: This sequence is one base from a far larger clone and is likely a read error. This sample also contains other DNA sequences that code for the same CDR3. The V gene is TRDV2, the J gene TRDJ2; 11 bases map to TRDD3. CDR3 length: 16 residues. With 0 bases clipped from V and 4 bases from J, the junction kept 3 bases outside the gene matches. Germline lookup yields CDR1 GEAIGNYY and CDR2 EKD. This CDR3 is CACDTVGDTRTAQLFF. CDR3 coding DNA: TGTGCCTGTGACACCGTGGGGGATACGAGGACAGCACAACTCTTCTTT.

This clone was seen a few times. This sequence may be a read error, since a much larger clone differs from it by one base. The same CDR3 also results from other DNA sequences found in this sample. The V gene is TRDV2, the J gene TRDJ3, with 9 bases lining up with TRDD3. The CDR3 totals 18 residues. The germline V gene encodes CDR1 GEAIGNYY and CDR2 EKD. The CDR3 coding sequence is TGTGCCAGTGACACCTGGGGATACGGCGCCTGGGACACACGACAGATGTTTTTC. Translation: CASDTWGYGAWDTRQMFF.

A note on this clone: This DNA's translation differs at residue 15 from TCRdb's protein, which comes from a much larger clone; a read error is likely, and the protein shown is translated from the DNA. The V gene is TRDV2; the J gene was not called; the D call in the table, TRDD3, was not verified against the DNA. The CDR3 spans 17 residues. CDR1 is GEAIGNYY and CDR2 is EKD in the germline V gene. CDR3 in DNA: TGTGCCTGTGAGCCACTGGGGGCTACCAAAAACACCGATAAATTCATCTTT. Its protein product is CACEPLGATKNTDKFIF.

This clone showed up just a few times. This could be a read error, since a much larger clone is one nucleotide away. The chain is built from TRDV2 and TRDJ3, with 11 nucleotides matching TRDD3. The CDR3 is made up of 18 amino acids. CDR1 is GEAIGNYY, CDR2 EKD, per germline. The CDR3 DNA follows: TGTGCCAGTGACGAGACTGGGGGATACTCCTGGGACACCCGACAGATGTTTTTC. Its translation: CASDETGGYSWDTRQMFF.

Notes on this clone: This is likely an artifact of a read error, given a far larger clone one base away. The gene calls are TRDV2 and TRDJ3; 8 bases are a match to TRDD3. The J gene, absent from TCRdb, was called here by matching the DNA to germline. The CDR3 is 17 residues long. Germline V gene data show CDR1 as GEAIGNYY and CDR2 as EKD. J was trimmed by 0 bases and V by 4 bases; bases with no gene match: 4. CDR3 loop: CACEYWGGSWDTRQMFF. The DNA for the CDR3 is TGTGCCTGTGAGTACTGGGGGGGCTCCTGGGACACCCGACAGATGTTTTTC.

Details on this clone: Only one base separates this from a far larger clonotype, so it likely reflects a read error. The same CDR3 arises from other DNA sequences in this sample as well. The chain has TRDV2 and TRDJ3; TRDD3 aligns across 11 bases. TCRdb offers no J gene call, so here the DNA was matched to germline to obtain one. The germline CDR1 and CDR2 sequences are GEAIGNYY and EKD. The CDR3 has 20 amino acids. The CDR3 region has the DNA TGTGCCTGCGACACGATATATGGGGGATACGCCCCCTGGGACACCCGACAGATGTTTTTC. Protein product: CACDTIYGGYAPWDTRQMFF.

As regards this clone: This likely traces to a read error, being one base from a far larger clone. J is TRDJ3 and V is TRDV2; 11 nucleotides match TRDD3. Germline CDR1 GEAIGNYY, CDR2 EKD. V lost 3 bases to trimming and J lost 2 bases; unmatched junction nucleotides: 5. The CDR3 has 18 residues. CDR3 DNA: TGTGCCTGTGACGCCGTACTGGGGGATACCTGGGACACCCGACAGATGTTTTTC. Residues: CACDAVLGDTWDTRQMFF.

This clone rates as hyperexpanded. The rearrangement links TRDV2 to TRDJ2; D unresolved. Germline-derived CDR1 and CDR2 are GEAIGNYY and EKD. The CDR3 totals 9 residues. V dropped 5 bases and J dropped 6 bases, with 0 bases sitting between them. The CDR3 nucleotides are TGTGCCTGTGCAGCACAACTCTTCTTT. As protein: CACAAQLFF.

As for this clone: A read error is the likely source, as a far larger clone sits one nucleotide away. The sample carries other DNA sequences with the same CDR3. V and J are TRDV2 and TRDJ1; D call uncertain. Because TCRdb records no J gene, it was assigned here through a match of the DNA to germline. Between the trimmed V and J ends, which lost 3 bases and 8 bases, there was a span of 18 bases. Germline loops: CDR1 GEAIGNYY, CDR2 EKD. The CDR3 covers 14 residues. The CDR3 protein is CACDSVSEPGKLIF. CDR3 bases: TGTGCCTGTGACTCTGTGTCAGAACCGGGAAAACTCATCTTT.